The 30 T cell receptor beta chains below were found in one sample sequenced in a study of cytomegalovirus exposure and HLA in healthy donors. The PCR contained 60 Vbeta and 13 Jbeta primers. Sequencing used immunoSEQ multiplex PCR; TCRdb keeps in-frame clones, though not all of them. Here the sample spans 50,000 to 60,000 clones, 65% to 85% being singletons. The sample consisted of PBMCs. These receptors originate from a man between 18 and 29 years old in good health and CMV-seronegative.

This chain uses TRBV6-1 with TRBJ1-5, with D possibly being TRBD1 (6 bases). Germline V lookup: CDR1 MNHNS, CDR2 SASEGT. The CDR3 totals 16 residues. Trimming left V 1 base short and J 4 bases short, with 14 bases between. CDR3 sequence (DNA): TGTGCCAGCAGTGAAGGGCCGGACAGACGGAATCAGCCCCAGCATTTT. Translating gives CASSEGPDRRNQPQHF.

Written as DNA, the CDR3 is TGTGCCATCAGTGAAAGCCCGTTAGGGGCCCAGTACTTC. Protein sequence: CAISESPLGAQYF. The chain employs TRBV10-3 and TRBJ2-5; maybe TRBD1 (5 bases). Trimming shortened V by 3 bases and J by 9 bases, and 14 bases separated the two germline ends. Germline CDR1 ENHRY, CDR2 SYGVKD. The CDR3 sequence is 13 residues long.

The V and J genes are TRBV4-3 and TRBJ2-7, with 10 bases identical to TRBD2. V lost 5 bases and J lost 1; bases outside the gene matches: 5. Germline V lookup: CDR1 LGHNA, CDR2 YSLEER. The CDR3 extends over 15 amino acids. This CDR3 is CASSLGLAVSYEQYF. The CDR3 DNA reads TGCGCCAGCAGCTTAGGACTAGCGGTATCCTACGAGCAGTACTTC.

CDR3 DNA: TGTGCCAGCAACCAGGATGATATGACAGGGGCAGGAAACACCATATATTTT. As protein: CASNQDDMTGAGNTIYF. V usage is TRBV4-2 and J usage is TRBJ1-3; 8 positions agree with TRBD1. In germline, CDR1 is LGHNA, CDR2 YNFKEQ. Unmatched junction bases numbered 15, after V lost 7 bases and J lost 4 bases. This CDR3 region has 17 residues.

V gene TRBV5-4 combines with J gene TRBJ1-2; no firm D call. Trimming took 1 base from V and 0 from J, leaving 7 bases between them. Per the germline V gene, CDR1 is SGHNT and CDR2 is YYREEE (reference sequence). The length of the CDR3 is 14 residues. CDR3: CASSLNSPNYGYTF. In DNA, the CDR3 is TGTGCCAGCAGCTTGAACAGCCCTAACTATGGCTACACCTTC.

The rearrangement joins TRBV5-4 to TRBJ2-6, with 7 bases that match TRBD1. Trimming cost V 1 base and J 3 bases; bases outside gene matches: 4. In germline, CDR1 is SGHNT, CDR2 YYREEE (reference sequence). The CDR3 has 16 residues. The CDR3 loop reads CASSLPGTVGANVLTF. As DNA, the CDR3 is TGTGCCAGCAGCTTGCCCGGGACAGTTGGGGCCAACGTCCTGACTTTC.

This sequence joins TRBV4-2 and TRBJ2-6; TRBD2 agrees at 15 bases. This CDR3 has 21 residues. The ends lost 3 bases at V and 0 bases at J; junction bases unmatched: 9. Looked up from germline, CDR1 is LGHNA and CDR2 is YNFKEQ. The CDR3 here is CASSHMAGLAGGNSGANVLTF. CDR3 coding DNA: TGTGCCAGCAGCCACATGGCCGGACTAGCGGGAGGGAACTCTGGGGCCAACGTCCTGACTTTC.

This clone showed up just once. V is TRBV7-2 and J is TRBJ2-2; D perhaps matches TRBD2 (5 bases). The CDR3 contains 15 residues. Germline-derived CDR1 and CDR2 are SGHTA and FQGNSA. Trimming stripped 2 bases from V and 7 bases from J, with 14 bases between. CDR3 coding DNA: TGTGCCAGCAGCTTAAGTCCGGGGATGGGCGGGGAGCTGTTTTTT. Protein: CASSLSPGMGGELFF.

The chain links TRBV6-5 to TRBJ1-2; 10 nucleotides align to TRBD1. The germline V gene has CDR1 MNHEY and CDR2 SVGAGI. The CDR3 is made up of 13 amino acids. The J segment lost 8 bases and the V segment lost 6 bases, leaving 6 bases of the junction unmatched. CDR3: CASRTTGGAGYTF. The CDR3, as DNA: TGTGCCAGCAGAACGACAGGGGGCGCGGGCTACACCTTC.

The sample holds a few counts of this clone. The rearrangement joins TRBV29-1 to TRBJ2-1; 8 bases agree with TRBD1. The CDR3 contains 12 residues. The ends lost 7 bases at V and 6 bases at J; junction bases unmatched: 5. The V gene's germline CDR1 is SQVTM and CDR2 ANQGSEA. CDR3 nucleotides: TGCAGCGCTCTGGACAGGGTCAATGAGCAGTTCTTC. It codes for CSALDRVNEQFF.

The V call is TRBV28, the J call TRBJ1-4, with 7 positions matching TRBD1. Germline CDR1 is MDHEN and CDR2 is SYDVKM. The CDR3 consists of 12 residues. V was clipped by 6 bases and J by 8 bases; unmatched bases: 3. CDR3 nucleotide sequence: TGTGCCAGCAGCGGGACAGAAGAAAAACTGTTTTTT. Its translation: CASSGTEEKLFF.

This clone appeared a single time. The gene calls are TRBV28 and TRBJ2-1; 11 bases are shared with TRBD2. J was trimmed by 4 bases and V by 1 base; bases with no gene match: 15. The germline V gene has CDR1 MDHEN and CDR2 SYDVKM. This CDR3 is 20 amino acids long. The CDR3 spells CASSLLVLQPGLAAYNEQFF. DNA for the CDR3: TGTGCCAGCAGTTTATTAGTCCTACAACCGGGACTAGCGGCTTACAATGAGCAGTTCTTC.

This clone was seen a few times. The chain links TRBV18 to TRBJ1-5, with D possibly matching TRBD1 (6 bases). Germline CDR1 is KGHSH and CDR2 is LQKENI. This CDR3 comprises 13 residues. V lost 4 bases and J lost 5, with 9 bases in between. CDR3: CASSRTEDQPQHF. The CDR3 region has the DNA TGTGCCAGCTCACGGACAGAGGATCAGCCCCAGCATTTT. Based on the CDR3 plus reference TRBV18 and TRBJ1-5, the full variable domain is NAGVMQNPRHLVRRRGQEARLRCSPMKGHSHVYWYRQLPEEGLKFMVYLQKENIIDESGMPKERFSAEFPKEGPSILRIQQVVRGDSAAYFCASSRTEDQPQHFGDGTRLSIL.

The CDR3 spells CASSGTGQGRTDTQYF. Here the CDR3 DNA reads TGCGCCAGCAGCGGAACGGGACAGGGGAGAACAGATACGCAGTATTTT. V and J are TRBV5-1 and TRBJ2-3, with 10 bases that match TRBD1. The CDR3 sequence is 16 residues long. J was trimmed by 3 bases and V by 4 bases; bases with no gene match: 8. Germline loops: CDR1 SGHRS, CDR2 YFSETQ.

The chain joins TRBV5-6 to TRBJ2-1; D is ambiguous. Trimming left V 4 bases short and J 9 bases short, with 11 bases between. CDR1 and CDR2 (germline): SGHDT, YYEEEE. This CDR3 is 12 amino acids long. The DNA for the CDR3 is TGTGCCAGCAGCCAACTAATGGGTGAGCAGTTCTTC. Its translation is CASSQLMGEQFF.

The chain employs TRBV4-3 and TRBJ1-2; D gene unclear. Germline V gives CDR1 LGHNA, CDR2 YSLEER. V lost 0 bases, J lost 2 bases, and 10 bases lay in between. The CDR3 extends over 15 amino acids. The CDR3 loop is CASSQEVGQNYGYTF. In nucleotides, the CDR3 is TGCGCCAGCAGCCAAGAGGTGGGCCAGAACTATGGCTACACCTTC.

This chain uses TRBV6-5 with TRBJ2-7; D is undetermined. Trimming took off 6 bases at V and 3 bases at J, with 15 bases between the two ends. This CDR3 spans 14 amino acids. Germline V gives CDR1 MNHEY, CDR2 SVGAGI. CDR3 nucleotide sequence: TGTGCCAGCAGCCCGAGGAAGTCGGGCTACGAGCAGTACTTC. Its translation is CASSPRKSGYEQYF.

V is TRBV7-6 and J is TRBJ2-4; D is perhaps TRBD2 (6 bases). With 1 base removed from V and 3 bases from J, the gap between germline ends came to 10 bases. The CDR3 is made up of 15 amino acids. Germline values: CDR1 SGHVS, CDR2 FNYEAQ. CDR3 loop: CASSLEGSGKNIQYF. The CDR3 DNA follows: TGTGCCAGCAGCTTAGAGGGTAGCGGCAAAAACATTCAGTACTTC.

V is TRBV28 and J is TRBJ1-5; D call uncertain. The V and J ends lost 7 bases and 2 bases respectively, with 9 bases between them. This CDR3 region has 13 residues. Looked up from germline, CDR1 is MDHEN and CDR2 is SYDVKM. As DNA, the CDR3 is TGTGCCAGCAAGGAGGGCGGCAATCAGCCCCAGCATTTT. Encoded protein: CASKEGGNQPQHF.

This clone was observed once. CDR3 in amino acids: CASKEGTSGPNEQFF. In nucleotides, the CDR3 is TGTGCCAGCAAGGAGGGGACTAGCGGACCAAATGAGCAGTTCTTC. The rearrangement joins TRBV2 to TRBJ2-1, with 11 bases that match TRBD2. This CDR3 is 15 amino acids long. Germline loops: CDR1 SNHLY, CDR2 FYNNEI. V was pared by 7 bases and J by 7 bases, with 9 bases of the junction left unmatched.

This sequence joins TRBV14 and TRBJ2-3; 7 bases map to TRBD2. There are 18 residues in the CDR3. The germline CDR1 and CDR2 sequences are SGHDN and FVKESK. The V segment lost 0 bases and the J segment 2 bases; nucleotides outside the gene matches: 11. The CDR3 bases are TGTGCCAGCAGCCAAGAATCCCAGTTAGCGGGCTACACAGATACGCAGTATTTT. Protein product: CASSQESQLAGYTDTQYF.

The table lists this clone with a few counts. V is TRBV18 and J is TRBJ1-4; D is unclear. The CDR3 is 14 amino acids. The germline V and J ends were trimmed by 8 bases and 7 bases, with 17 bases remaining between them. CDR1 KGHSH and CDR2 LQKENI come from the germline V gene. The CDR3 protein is CASTNERGSEKLFF. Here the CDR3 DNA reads TGTGCCAGCACGAACGAGCGCGGGAGTGAAAAACTGTTTTTT.

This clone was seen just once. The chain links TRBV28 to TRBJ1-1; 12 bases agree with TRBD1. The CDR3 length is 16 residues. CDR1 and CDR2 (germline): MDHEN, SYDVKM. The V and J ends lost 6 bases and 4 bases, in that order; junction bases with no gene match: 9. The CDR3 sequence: CASSDGTGGISTEAFF. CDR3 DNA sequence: TGTGCCAGCAGCGATGGGACAGGGGGCATCTCCACTGAAGCTTTCTTT.

CDR3 residues: CASSLGTARPTPLHF. CDR3 DNA: TGCGCCAGCAGCTTGGGGACAGCGAGACCAACACCCCTCCACTTT. The gene calls are TRBV5-1 and TRBJ1-6, with D possibly being TRBD1 (6 bases). The CDR3 totals 15 residues. V was shortened by 0 bases and J by 11 bases, with 15 bases between the two germline ends. CDR1 and CDR2 from the germline V gene are SGHRS and YFSETQ.

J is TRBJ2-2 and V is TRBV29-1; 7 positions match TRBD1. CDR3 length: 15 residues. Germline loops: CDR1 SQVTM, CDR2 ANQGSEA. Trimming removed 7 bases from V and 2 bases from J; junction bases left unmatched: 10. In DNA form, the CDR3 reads TGCAGCGGTACGACAGGGCCCAGTAACACCGGGGAGCTGTTTTTT. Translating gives CSGTTGPSNTGELFF.

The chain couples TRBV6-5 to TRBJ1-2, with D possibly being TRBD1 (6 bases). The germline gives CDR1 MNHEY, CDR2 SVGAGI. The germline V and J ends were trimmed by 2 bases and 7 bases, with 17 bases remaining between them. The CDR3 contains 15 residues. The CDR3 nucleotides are TGTGCCAGCAGTTACGACGGCAGGGGTTCGATTGGCTACACCTTC. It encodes CASSYDGRGSIGYTF.

CDR3 residues: CASSTTGGPTYEQYF. The CDR3, as DNA: TGTGCCAGCAGCACAACAGGGGGTCCAACCTACGAGCAGTACTTC. The V and J genes are TRBV4-2 and TRBJ2-7, with 8 positions matching TRBD1. This CDR3 region has 15 residues. Germline V gene data show CDR1 as LGHNA and CDR2 as YNFKEQ. J was trimmed by 2 bases and V by 5 bases; bases with no gene match: 8.

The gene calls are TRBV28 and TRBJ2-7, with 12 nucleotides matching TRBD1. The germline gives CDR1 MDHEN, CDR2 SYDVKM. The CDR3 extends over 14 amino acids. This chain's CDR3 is CASSSGTGGFGLAV. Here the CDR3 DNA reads TGTGCCAGCAGTTCAGGGACAGGGGGCTTCGGTTTAGCAGTT.

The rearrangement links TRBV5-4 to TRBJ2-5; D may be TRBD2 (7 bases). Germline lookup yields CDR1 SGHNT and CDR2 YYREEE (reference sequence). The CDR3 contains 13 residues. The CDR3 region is CAGGGDIQETQYF. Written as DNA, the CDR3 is TGTGCGGGAGGGGGGGATATCCAAGAGACCCAGTACTTC.

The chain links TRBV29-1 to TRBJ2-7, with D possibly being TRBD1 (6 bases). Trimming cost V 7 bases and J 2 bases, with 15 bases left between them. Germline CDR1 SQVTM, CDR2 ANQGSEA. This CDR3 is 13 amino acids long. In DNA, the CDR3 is TGCAGCGGGTGGGACACCCGTACCTACGAGCAGTACTTC. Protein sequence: CSGWDTRTYEQYF.